These 2 T cell receptor beta chains were all obtained from the same sample, sequenced in a study of blood T cell repertoires in COVID-19. Data came from immunoSEQ multiplex PCR; TCRdb stores just in-frame clones and leaves some out. The repertoire holds around 140,000 clones, with over 80% as singletons. The sample comprised PBMCs or T cells enriched from blood (not recorded which). Receptors originate from a man aged 55 to 70 who had recovered from COVID-19.

The chain joins TRBV2 to TRBJ2-7; D possibly corresponds to TRBD1 (6 bases). The CDR3 has 14 residues. Germline V gives CDR1 SNHLY, CDR2 FYNNEI. V lost 5 bases, J lost 0 bases, and 11 bases lay in between. CDR3 residues: CASSREGGSYEQYF. The CDR3 DNA sequence: TGTGCCAGCAGTAGGGAAGGGGGCTCCTACGAGCAGTACTTC.

The chain recombines TRBV7-6 with TRBJ1-2; no reliable D call. Germline-derived CDR1 and CDR2 are SGHVS and FNYEAQ. The ends were cut back, 3 bases at V and 4 bases at J, with 15 bases in the middle. This CDR3 is built from 15 residues. This chain's CDR3 is CASSFGWGEGYGYTF. CDR3 in DNA: TGTGCCAGCAGCTTCGGTTGGGGTGAGGGCTATGGCTACACCTTC.